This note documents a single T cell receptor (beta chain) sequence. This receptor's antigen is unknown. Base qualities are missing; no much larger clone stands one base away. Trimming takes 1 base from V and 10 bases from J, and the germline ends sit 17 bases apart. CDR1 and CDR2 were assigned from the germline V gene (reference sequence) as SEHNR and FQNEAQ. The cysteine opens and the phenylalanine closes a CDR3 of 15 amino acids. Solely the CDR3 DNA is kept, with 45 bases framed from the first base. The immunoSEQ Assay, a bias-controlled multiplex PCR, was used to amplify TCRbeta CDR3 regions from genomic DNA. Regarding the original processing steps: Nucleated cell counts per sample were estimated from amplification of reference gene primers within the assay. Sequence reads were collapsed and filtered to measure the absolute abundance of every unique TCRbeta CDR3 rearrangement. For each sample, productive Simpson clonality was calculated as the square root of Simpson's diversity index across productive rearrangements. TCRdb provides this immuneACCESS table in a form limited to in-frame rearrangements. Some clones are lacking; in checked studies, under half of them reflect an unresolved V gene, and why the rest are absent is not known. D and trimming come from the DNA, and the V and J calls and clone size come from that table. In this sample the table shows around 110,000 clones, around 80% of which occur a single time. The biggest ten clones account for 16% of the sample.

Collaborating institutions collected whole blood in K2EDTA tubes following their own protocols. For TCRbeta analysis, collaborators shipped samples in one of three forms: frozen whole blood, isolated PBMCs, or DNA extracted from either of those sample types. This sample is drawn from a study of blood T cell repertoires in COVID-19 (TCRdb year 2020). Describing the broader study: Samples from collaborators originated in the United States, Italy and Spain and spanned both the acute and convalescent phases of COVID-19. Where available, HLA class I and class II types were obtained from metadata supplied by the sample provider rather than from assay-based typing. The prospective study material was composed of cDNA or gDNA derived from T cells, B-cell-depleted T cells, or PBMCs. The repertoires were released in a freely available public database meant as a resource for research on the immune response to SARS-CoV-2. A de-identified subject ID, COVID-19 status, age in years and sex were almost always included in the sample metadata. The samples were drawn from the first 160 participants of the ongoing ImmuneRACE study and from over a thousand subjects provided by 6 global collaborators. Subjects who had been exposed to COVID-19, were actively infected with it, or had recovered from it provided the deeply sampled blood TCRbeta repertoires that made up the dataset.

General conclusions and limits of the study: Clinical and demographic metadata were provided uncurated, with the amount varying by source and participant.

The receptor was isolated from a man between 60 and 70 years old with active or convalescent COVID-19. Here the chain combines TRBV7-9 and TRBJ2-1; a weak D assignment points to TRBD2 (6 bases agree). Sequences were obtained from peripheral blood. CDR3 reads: CASSLGRAGSEEQFF. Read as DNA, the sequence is TGTGCCAGCAGCTTAGGGAGGGCCGGCTCCGAGGAGCAGTTCTTC.